This T cell receptor (beta chain) is from a study of cytomegalovirus exposure and HLA in healthy donors. About this clone itself: Its specificity is not known.

Primers for the PCR totalled 60 Vbeta and 13 Jbeta. Authors' analysis steps: Around 80 million unique TCR beta chains, some 9.9 million of them shared, were counted by a later analysis. Sequenced by immunoSEQ multiplex PCR; TCRdb stores in-frame clones only, minus some. That table gives V, J and clone size, and the DNA gave D and trimming. The sample has around 150,000 clones; roughly 84% are singletons. This CDR3 is 14 amino acids long. The J segment lost 7 bases and the V segment lost 2 bases, leaving 3 bases of the junction unmatched. The germline CDR1 and CDR2 sequences are SGHRS and YFSETQ. Overall study findings and caveats: DRB1 had the most TCR associations and HLA-C the fewest, a later analysis found, with rates varying by HLA locus. Presence/absence results assume similar sequencing depth per donor, which may not hold.

The sequencing sample was made of PBMCs. This sequence originates from a young man in good health and CMV-seropositive. V and J are TRBV5-1 and TRBJ2-1; 10 nucleotides match TRBD1. As DNA, the CDR3 is TGCGCCAGCAGCTTAGGGACAGGGGCTAATGAGCAGTTCTTC. Translation: CASSLGTGANEQFF.